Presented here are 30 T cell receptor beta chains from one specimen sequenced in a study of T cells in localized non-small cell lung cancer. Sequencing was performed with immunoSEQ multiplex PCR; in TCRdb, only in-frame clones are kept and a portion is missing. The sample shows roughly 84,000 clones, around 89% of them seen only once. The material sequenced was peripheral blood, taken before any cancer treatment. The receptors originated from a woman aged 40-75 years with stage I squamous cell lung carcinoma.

CDR3 DNA: TGTGCCAGCAGTTTATCGTCAGGGGGCGCGTCCTCACCCCTCCACTTT. It is translated as CASSLSSGGASSPLHF. The chain carries TRBV27 and TRBJ1-6, with TRBD1 matching over 8 bases. This CDR3 comprises 16 residues. Per germline, CDR1 MNHEY and CDR2 SMNVEV (reference sequence). After removal of 0 bases from V and 10 bases from J, the junction contained 8 bases not matched to a gene.

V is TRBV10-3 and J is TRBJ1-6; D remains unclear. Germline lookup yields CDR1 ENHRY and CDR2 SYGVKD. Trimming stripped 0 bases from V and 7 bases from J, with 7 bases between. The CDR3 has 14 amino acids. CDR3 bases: TGTGCCATCAGTGAGTCGAGAGAAAATTCACCCCTCCACTTT. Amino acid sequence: CAISESRENSPLHF.

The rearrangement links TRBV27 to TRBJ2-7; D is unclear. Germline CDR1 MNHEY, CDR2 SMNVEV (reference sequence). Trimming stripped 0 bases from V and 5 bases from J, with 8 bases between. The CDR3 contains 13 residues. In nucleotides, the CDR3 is TGTGCCAGCAGTTTATCTGCGAGGAACGAGCAGTACTTC. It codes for CASSLSARNEQYF.

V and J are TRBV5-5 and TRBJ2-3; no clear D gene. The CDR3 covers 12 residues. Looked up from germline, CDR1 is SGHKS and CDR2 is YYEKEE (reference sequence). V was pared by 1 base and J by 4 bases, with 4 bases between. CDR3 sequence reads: CASSLWADTQYF. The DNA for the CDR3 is TGTGCCAGCAGCTTGTGGGCAGATACGCAGTATTTT.

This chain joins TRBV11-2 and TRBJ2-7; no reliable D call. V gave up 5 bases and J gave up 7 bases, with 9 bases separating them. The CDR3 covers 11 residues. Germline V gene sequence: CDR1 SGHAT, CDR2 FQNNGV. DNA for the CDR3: TGTGCCAGCAGCCGAGCTTTAGAGCAGTACTTC. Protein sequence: CASSRALEQYF.

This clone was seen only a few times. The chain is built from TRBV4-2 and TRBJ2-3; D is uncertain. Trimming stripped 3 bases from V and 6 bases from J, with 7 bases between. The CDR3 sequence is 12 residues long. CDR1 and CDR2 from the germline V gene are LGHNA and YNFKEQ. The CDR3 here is CASSQTGDTQYF. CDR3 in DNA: TGTGCCAGCAGCCAGACTGGTGATACGCAGTATTTT.

The CDR3 reads CASSSTVATNEKLFF. The CDR3, as DNA: TGCGCCAGCAGCTCGACCGTTGCAACTAATGAAAAACTGTTTTTT. The rearrangement links TRBV5-1 to TRBJ1-4; D remains ambiguous. This CDR3 is 15 amino acids long. Trimming took off 3 bases at V and 0 bases at J, with 9 bases between the two ends. Germline-derived CDR1 and CDR2 are SGHRS and YFSETQ.

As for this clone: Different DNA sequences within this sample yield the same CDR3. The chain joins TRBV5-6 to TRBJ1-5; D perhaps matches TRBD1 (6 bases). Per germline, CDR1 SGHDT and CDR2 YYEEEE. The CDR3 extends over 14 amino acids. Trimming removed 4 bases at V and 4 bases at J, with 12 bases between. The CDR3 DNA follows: TGTGCCAGCAGCCTAAAGGGGGGAAATCAGCCCCAGCATTTT. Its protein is CASSLKGGNQPQHF.

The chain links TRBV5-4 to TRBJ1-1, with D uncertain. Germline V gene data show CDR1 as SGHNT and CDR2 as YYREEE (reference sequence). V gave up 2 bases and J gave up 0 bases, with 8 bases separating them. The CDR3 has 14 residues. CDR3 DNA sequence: TGTGCCAGCAGCTTCCGAGGGATGAACACTGAAGCTTTCTTT. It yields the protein CASSFRGMNTEAFF.

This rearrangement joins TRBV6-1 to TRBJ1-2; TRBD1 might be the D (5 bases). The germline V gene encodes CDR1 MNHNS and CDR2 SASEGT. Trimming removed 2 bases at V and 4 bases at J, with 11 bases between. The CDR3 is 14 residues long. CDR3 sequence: CASSEMGVSYGYTF. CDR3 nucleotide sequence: TGTGCCAGCAGTGAAATGGGGGTTAGCTATGGCTACACCTTC.

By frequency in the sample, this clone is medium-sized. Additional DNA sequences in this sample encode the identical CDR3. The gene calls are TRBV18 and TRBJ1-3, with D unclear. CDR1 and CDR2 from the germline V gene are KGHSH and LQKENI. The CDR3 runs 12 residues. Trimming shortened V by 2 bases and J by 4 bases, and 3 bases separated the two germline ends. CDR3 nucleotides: TGTGCCAGCTCACCAGAAGGAAACACCATATATTTT. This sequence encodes CASSPEGNTIYF.

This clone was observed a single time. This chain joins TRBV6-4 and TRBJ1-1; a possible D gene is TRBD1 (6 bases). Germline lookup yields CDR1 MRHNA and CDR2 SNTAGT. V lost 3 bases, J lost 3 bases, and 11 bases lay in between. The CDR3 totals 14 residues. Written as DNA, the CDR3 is TGTGCCAGCAGTGAGGGAGGGGGGGACACTGAAGCTTTCTTT. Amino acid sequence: CASSEGGGDTEAFF.

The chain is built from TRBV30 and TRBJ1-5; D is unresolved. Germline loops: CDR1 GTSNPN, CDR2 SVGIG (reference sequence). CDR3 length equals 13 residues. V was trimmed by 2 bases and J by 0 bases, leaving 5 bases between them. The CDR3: CAWSFYSNQPQHF. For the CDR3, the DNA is TGTGCCTGGAGTTTCTATAGCAATCAGCCCCAGCATTTT.

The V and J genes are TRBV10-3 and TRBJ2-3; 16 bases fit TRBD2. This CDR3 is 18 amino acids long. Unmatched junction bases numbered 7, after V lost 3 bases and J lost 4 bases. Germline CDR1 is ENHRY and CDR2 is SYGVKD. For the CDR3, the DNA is TGTGCCATCAGTGATACCGGGACTAGCGGGGGGGCCGCAGATACGCAGTATTTT. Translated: CAISDTGTSGGAADTQYF.

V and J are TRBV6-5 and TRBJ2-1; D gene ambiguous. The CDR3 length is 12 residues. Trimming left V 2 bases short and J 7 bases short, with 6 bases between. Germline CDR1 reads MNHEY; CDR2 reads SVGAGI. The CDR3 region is CASSYAKNEQFF. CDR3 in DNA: TGTGCCAGCAGTTACGCTAAGAATGAGCAGTTCTTC.

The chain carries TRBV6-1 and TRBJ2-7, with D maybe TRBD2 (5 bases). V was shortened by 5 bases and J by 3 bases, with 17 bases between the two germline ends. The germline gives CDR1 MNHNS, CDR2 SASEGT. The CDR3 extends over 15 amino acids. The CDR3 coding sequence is TGTGCCAGCAGTAAAGGAGGACTGAAGAGCTACGAGCAGTACTTC. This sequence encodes CASSKGGLKSYEQYF.

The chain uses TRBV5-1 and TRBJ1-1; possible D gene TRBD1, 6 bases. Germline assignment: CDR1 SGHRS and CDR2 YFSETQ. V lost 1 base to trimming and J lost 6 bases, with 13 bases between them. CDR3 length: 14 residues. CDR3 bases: TGCGCCAGCAGCTTGTTACAGGGTTACCCTGAAGCTTTCTTT. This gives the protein CASSLLQGYPEAFF.

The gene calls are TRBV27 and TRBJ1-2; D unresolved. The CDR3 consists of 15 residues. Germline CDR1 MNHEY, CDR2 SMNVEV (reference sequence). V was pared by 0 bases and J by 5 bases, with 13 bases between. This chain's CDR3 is CASSLSWQQRYGYTF. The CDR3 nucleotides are TGTGCCAGCAGTTTATCTTGGCAACAGAGATATGGCTACACCTTC.

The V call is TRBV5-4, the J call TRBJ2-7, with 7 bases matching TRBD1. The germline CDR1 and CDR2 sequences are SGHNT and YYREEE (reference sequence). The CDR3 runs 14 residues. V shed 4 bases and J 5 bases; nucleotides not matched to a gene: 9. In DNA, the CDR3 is TGTGCCAGCAGCCTCGGGACAGAAGGGCACGAGCAGTACTTC. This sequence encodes CASSLGTEGHEQYF. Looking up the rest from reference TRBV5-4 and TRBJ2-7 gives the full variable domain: ETGVTQSPTHLIKTRGQQVTLRCSSQSGHNTVSWYQQALGQGPQFIFQYYREEENGRGNFPPRFSGLQFPNYSSELNVNALELDDSALYLCASSLGTEGHEQYFGPGTRLTVT.

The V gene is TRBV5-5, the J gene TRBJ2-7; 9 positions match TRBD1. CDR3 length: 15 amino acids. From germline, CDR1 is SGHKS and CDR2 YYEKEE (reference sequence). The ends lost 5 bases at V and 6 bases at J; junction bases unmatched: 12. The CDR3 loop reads CASSSRTGAVSEQYF. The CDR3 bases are TGTGCCAGCAGTTCCAGGACAGGGGCTGTAAGCGAGCAGTACTTC.

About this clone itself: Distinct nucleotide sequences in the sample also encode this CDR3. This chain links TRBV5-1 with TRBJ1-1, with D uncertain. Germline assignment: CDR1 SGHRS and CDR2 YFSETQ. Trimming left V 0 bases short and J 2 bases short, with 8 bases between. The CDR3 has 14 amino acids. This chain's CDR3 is CASSLEGPNTEAFF. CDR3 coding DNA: TGCGCCAGCAGCTTGGAGGGTCCCAACACTGAAGCTTTCTTT.

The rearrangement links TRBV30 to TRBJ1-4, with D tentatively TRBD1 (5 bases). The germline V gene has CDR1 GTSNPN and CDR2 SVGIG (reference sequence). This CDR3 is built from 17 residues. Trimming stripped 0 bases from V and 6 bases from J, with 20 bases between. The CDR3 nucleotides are TGTGCCTGGAGTGTATGGGAGGGTAGGGGAGGAGATGAAAAACTGTTTTTT. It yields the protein CAWSVWEGRGGDEKLFF.

CDR3 in amino acids: CASHPGQGRSNQPQHF. The CDR3 DNA sequence: TGTGCCAGTCACCCGGGACAGGGCCGGAGCAATCAGCCCCAGCATTTT. The V and J genes are TRBV19 and TRBJ1-5; TRBD1 matches at 9 bases. The CDR3 spans 16 residues. The V gene's germline CDR1 is LNHDA and CDR2 SQIVND (reference sequence). Trimming cost V 8 bases and J 1 base; bases outside gene matches: 9. The full variable domain, its missing parts supplied by reference TRBV19 and TRBJ1-5, is DGGITQSPKYLFRKEGQNVTLSCEQNLNHDAMYWYRQDPGQGLRLIYYSQIVNDFQKGDIAEGYSVSREKKESFPLTVTSAQKNPTAFYLCASHPGQGRSNQPQHFGDGTRLSIL.

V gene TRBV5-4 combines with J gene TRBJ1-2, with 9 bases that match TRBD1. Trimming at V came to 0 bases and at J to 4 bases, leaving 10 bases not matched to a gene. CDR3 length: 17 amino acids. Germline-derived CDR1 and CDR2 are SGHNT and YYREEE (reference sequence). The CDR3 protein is CASSLAGTGRTGYGYTF. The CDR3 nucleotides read TGTGCCAGCAGCTTGGCCGGGACAGGGAGAACGGGCTATGGCTACACCTTC. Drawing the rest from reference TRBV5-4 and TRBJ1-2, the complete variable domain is ETGVTQSPTHLIKTRGQQVTLRCSSQSGHNTVSWYQQALGQGPQFIFQYYREEENGRGNFPPRFSGLQFPNYSSELNVNALELDDSALYLCASSLAGTGRTGYGYTFGSGTRLTVV.

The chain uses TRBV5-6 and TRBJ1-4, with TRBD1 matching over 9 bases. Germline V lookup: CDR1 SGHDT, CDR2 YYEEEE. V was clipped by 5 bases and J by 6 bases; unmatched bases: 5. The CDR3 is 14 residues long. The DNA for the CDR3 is TGTGCCAGCAGAAGGGACAGGGTAGATGAAAAACTGTTTTTT. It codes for CASRRDRVDEKLFF.

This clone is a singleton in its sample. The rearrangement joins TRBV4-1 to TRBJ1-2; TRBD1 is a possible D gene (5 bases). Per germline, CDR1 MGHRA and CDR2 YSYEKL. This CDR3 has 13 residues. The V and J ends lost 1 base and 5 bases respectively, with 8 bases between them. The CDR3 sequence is CASSQGQGYGYTF. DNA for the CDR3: TGCGCCAGCAGCCAAGGCCAGGGTTATGGCTACACCTTC.

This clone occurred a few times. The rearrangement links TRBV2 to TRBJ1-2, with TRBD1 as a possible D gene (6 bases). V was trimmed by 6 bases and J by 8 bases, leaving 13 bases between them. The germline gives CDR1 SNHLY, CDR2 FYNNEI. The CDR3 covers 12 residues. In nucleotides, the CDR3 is TGTGCCAGCAGCGGGACAAATCGCGGCTACACCTTC. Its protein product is CASSGTNRGYTF.

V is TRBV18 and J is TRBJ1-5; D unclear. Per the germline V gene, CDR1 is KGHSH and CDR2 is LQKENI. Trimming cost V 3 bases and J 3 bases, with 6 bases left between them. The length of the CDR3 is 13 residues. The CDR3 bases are TGTGCCAGCTCACCGGATCTCAATCAGCCCCAGCATTTT. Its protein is CASSPDLNQPQHF.

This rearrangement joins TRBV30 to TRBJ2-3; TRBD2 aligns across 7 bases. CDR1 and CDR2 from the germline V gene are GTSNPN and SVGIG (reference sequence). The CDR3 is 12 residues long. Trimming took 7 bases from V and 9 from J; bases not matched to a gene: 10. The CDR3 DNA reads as TGTGCCTCCCAATGGGTGGGGGGGACGCAGTATTTT. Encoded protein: CASQWVGGTQYF. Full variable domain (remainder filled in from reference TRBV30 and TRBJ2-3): SQTIHQWPATLVQPVGSPLSLECTVEGTSNPNLYWYRQAAGRGLQLLFYSVGIGQISSEVPQNLSASRPQDRQFILSSKKLLLSDSGFYLCASQWVGGTQYFGPGTRLTVL.

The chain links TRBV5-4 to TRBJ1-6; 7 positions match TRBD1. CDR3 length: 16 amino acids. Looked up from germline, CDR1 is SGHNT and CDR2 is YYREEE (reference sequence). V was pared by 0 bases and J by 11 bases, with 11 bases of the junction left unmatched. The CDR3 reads CASSLGAGQSPTPLHF. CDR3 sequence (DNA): TGTGCCAGCAGCTTGGGAGCGGGACAGAGTCCAACACCCCTCCACTTT.